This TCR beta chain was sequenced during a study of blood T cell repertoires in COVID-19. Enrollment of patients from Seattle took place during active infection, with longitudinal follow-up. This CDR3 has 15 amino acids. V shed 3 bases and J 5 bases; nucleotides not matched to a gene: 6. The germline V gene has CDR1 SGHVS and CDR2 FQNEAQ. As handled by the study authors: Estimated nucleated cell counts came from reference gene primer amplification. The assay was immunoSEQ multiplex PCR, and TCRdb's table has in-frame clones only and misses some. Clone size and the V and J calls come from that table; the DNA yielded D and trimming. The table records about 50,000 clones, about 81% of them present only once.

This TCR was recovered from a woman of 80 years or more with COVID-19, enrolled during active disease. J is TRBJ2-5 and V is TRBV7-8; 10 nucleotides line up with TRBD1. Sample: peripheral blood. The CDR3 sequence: CASSFLGTGDETQYF. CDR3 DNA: TGTGCCAGCAGCTTCCTCGGGACAGGGGATGAGACCCAGTACTTC.